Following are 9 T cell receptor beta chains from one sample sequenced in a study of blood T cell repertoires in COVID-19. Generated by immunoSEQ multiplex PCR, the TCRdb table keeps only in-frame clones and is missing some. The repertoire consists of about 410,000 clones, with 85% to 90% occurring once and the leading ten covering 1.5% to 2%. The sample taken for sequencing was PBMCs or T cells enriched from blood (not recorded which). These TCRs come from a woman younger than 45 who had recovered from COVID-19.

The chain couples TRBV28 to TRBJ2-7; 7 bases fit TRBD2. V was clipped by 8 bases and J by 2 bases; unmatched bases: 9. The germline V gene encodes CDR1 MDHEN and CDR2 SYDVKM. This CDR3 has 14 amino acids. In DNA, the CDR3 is TGTGCCAGCTTGCCCCGGGACTACACCTACGAGCAGTACTTC. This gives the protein CASLPRDYTYEQYF.

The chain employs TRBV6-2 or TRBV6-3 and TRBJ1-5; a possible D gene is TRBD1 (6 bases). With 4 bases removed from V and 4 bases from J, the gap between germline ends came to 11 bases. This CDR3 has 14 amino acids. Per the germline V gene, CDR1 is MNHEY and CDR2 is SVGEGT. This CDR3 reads CASSSRGGNQPQHF. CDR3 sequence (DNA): TGTGCCAGCAGTTCGAGGGGGGGAAATCAGCCCCAGCATTTT.

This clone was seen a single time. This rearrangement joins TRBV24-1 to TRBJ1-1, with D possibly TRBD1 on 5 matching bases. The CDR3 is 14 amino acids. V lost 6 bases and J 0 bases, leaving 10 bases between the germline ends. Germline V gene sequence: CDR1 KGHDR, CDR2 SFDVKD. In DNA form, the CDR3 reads TGTGCCACCAGTTTCGGACAAATGAACACTGAAGCTTTCTTT. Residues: CATSFGQMNTEAFF.

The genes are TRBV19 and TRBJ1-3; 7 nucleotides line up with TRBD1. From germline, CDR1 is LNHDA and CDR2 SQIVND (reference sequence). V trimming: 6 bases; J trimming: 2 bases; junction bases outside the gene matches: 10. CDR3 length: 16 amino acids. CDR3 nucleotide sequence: TGTGCCAGTAGCCCGACAGGGAAGCCTCCTGGAAACACCATATATTTT. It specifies CASSPTGKPPGNTIYF.

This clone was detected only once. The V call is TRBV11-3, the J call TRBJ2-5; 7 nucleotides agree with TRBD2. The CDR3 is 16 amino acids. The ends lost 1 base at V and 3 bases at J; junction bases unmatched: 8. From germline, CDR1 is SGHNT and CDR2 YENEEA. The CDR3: CASSLGVGGNKETQYF. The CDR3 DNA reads TGTGCCAGCAGCTTAGGAGTCGGGGGGAATAAAGAGACCCAGTACTTC.

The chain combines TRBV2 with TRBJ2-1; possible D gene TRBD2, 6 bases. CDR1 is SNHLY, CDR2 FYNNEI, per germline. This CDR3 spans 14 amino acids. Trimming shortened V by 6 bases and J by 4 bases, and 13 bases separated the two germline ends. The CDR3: CASRAGRKYNEQFF. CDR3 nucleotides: TGTGCCAGCAGGGCGGGGAGGAAGTACAATGAGCAGTTCTTC.

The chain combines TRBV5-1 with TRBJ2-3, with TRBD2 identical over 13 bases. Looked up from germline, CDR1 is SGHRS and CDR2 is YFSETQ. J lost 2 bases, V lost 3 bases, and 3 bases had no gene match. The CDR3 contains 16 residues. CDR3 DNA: TGCGCCAGCAGCTCGGGACTAGCGGGGTTCACAGATACGCAGTATTTT. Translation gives CASSSGLAGFTDTQYF. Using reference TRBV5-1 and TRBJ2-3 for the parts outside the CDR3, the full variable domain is KAGVTQTPRYLIKTRGQQVTLSCSPISGHRSVSWYQQTPGQGLQFLFEYFSETQRNKGNFPGRFSGRQFSNSRSEMNVSTLELGDSALYLCASSSGLAGFTDTQYFGPGTRLTVL.

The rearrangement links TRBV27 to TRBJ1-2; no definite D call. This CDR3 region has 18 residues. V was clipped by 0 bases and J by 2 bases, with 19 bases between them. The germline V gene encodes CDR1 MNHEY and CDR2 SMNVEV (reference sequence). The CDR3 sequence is CASSLSGLGGLRNYGYTF. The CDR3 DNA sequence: TGTGCCAGCAGTTTATCTGGACTGGGCGGGCTGAGGAACTATGGCTACACCTTC.

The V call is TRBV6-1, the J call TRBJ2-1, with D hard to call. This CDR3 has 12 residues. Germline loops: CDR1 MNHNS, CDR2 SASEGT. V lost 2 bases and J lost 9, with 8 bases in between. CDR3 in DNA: TGTGCCAGCAGTGAATATCTCGGTGAGCAGTTCTTC. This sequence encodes CASSEYLGEQFF.